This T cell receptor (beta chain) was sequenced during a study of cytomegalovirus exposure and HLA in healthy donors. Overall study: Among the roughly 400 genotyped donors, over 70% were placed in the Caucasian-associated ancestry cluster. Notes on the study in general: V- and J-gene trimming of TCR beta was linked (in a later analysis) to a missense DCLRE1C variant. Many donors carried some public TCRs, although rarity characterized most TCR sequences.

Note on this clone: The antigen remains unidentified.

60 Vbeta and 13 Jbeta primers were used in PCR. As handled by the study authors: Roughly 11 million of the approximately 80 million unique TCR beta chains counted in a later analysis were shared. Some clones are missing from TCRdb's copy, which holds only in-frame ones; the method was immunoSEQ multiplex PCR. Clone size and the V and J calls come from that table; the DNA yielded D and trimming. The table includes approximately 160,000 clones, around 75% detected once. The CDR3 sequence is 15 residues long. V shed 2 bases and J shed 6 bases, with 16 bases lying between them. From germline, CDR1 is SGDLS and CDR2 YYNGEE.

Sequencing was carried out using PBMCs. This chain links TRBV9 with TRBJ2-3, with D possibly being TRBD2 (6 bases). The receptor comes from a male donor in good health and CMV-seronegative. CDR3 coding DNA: TGTGCCAGCAGCGTCCGCGGGAACGTGGTGGATACGCAGTATTTT. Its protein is CASSVRGNVVDTQYF.